This T cell receptor beta chain is from a study of CD8 T cells in Susac syndrome. The ends lost 3 bases at V and 5 bases at J; junction bases unmatched: 7. Germline-derived CDR1 and CDR2 are LGHNA and YNFKEQ. CDR3 length equals 15 residues. With random hexamers, 0.5 to 1 ug RNA was reverse transcribed. One entry per CDR3 protein, called by TCRdb with MiXCR from the immunoSEQ multiplex PCR reads. The data contain about 300,000 distinct CDR3 sequences, about nine tenths of them singletons. The clonotype was recovered from a human donor with multiple sclerosis. The chain combines TRBV4-2 with TRBJ2-7; 10 bases are a match to TRBD1. The material sequenced was CD8+ T cells from PBMCs. The CDR3 region is CASSHYGQGGDEQYF. In DNA form, the CDR3 reads TGTGCCAGCAGCCACTATGGACAGGGGGGCGACGAGCAGTACTTC.